A selection of T cell receptor beta chains follows, all from one sample in a study of blood T cell repertoires in COVID-19. Sequencing was performed with immunoSEQ multiplex PCR; in TCRdb, only in-frame clones are kept and a portion is missing. The sample consists of approximately 180,000 clones, around 85% of them appearing once. The specimen was peripheral blood. The receptors derive from a man between 60 and 75 years old with acute or convalescent COVID-19. Both conserved end residues are part of each CDR3. The D gene is left open where the match is weak. Part of the rows lack a size; the others show once, few, many or a class for expanded clones.

J: TRBJ1-1; D: -; V: TRBV5-1; size: -; CDR3: CASSALVNTEAFF; DNA: TGCGCCAGCAGCGCCCTAGTGAACACTGAAGCTTTCTTT
J: TRBJ2-1; D: -; V: TRBV24-1; size: -; CDR3: CATSGQSNEQFF; DNA: TGTGCCACCAGTGGACAGTCCAATGAGCAGTTCTTC
J: TRBJ1-2; D: -; V: TRBV10-3; size: -; CDR3: CAISLTDRYGYTF; DNA: TGTGCCATCAGCTTAACGGACAGATATGGCTACACCTTC
J: TRBJ2-7; D: TRBD1; V: TRBV5-1; size: -; CDR3: CASSTGQGAYEQYF; DNA: TGCGCCAGCAGCACGGGACAGGGAGCCTACGAGCAGTACTTC
J: TRBJ2-1; D: TRBD2; V: TRBV28; size: -; CDR3: CASSSFLAGGRYEQFF; DNA: TGTGCCAGCAGTTCCTTTTTAGCGGGAGGGCGTTATGAGCAGTTCTTC
J: TRBJ2-3; D: TRBD2; V: TRBV27; size: -; CDR3: CASSDAGARTMADTQYF; DNA: TGTGCCAGCAGCGATGCGGGAGCAAGGACTATGGCAGATACGCAGTATTTT
J: TRBJ2-7; D: -; V: TRBV7-9; size: few; CDR3: CASSSSGDYEQYF; DNA: TGTGCCAGCAGCTCTTCCGGGGACTACGAGCAGTACTTC
J: TRBJ2-5; D: TRBD2; V: TRBV6-2/TRBV6-3; size: few; CDR3: CASSRGLAGQETQYF; DNA: TGTGCCAGCAGCCGCGGTCTAGCGGGTCAAGAGACCCAGTACTTC
J: TRBJ2-7; D: TRBD2; V: TRBV19; size: -; CDR3: CASSIQSGGPYEQYF; DNA: TGTGCCAGTAGTATACAAAGCGGGGGCCCTTACGAGCAGTACTTC
J: TRBJ1-5; D: TRBD1; V: TRBV6-1; size: -; CDR3: CASSERGQIGSNQPQHF; DNA: TGTGCCAGCAGTGAGAGGGGACAGATAGGTAGCAATCAGCCCCAGCATTTT
J: TRBJ2-5; D: TRBD2; V: TRBV5-5; size: -; CDR3: CASSLSWRESGETQYF; DNA: TGTGCCAGCAGCTTGTCCTGGCGGGAGTCGGGAGAGACCCAGTACTTC
J: TRBJ2-2; D: -; V: TRBV6-5; size: -; CDR3: CASSFRTEAAELFF; DNA: TGTGCCAGCAGTTTTCGGACGGAGGCCGCGGAGCTGTTTTTT
J: TRBJ1-1; D: -; V: TRBV6-2/TRBV6-3; size: -; CDR3: CASSAPGLAEAFF; DNA: TGTGCCAGCAGTGCACCAGGGCTCGCTGAAGCTTTCTTT
J: TRBJ2-7; D: -; V: TRBV5-1; size: -; CDR3: CASSSGSYEQYF; DNA: TGCGCCAGCAGCTCGGGGTCCTACGAGCAGTACTTC
J: TRBJ2-5; D: -; V: TRBV5-1; size: -; CDR3: CASSLVADQETQYF; DNA: TGCGCCAGCAGCTTGGTAGCGGACCAAGAGACCCAGTACTTC
J: TRBJ1-4; D: -; V: TRBV7-9; size: -; CDR3: CASSLVAGANEKLFF; DNA: TGTGCCAGCAGCTTAGTGGCAGGGGCTAATGAAAAACTGTTTTTT
J: TRBJ2-1; D: TRBD2; V: TRBV28; size: -; CDR3: CASSFVSGSGSYNEQFF; DNA: TGTGCCAGCAGTTTCGTTAGCGGGAGCGGCTCCTACAATGAGCAGTTCTTC
J: TRBJ1-6; D: -; V: TRBV10-1; size: -; CDR3: CASGKGPEGSYNSPLHF; DNA: TGCGCCAGCGGGAAGGGGCCGGAAGGATCCTATAATTCACCCCTCCACTTT
J: TRBJ1-4; D: TRBD1; V: TRBV23-1; size: -; CDR3: CASSQGQGGEKLFF; DNA: TGCGCCAGCAGTCAAGGACAGGGTGGGGAAAAACTGTTTTTT
J: TRBJ2-7; D: TRBD1; V: TRBV5-1; size: -; CDR3: CASSLGQGAVYEQYF; DNA: TGCGCCAGCAGCTTGGGCCAGGGGGCAGTCTATGAGCAGTACTTC
J: TRBJ1-4; D: -; V: TRBV3-1/TRBV3-2; size: once; CDR3: CASSQGQVGEKLFF; DNA: TGTGCCAGCAGCCAAGGACAGGTGGGAGAAAAACTGTTTTTT
J: TRBJ2-3; D: -; V: TRBV3-1/TRBV3-2; size: -; CDR3: CASGGTAGDTQYF; DNA: TGTGCCAGCGGAGGGACGGCGGGGGATACGCAGTATTTT
J: TRBJ2-7; D: TRBD2; V: TRBV6-5; size: -; CDR3: CASSPQAGEGREQYF; DNA: TGTGCCAGCAGTCCCCAAGCGGGAGAAGGACGTGAGCAGTACTTC
J: TRBJ1-1; D: -; V: TRBV10-3; size: once; CDR3: CATSGGEGGAFF; DNA: TGTGCCACTTCGGGAGGGGAGGGTGGAGCTTTCTTT
J: TRBJ1-6; D: TRBD1; V: TRBV19; size: -; CDR3: CASSIGGQGNSPLHF; DNA: TGTGCCAGTAGTATAGGCGGACAGGGGAATTCACCCCTCCACTTT
J: TRBJ1-1; D: TRBD1; V: TRBV7-3; size: -; CDR3: CASSPTRAGGLTEAFF; DNA: TGTGCCAGCAGCCCCACGCGGGCAGGGGGCCTCACTGAAGCTTTCTTT
J: TRBJ1-1; D: -; V: TRBV6-2/TRBV6-3; size: -; CDR3: CASSRRGRADENTEAFF; DNA: TGTGCCAGCAGCCGGCGGGGGAGGGCGGATGAGAACACTGAAGCTTTCTTT
J: TRBJ1-1; D: -; V: TRBV7-9; size: -; CDR3: CASSPRVEAFF; DNA: TGTGCCAGCAGCCCCAGGGTTGAAGCTTTCTTT
J: TRBJ1-2; D: TRBD1; V: TRBV7-9; size: once; CDR3: CASSTGQGAVGYTF; DNA: TGTGCCAGCAGCACGGGACAGGGGGCTGTTGGCTACACCTTC
J: TRBJ1-1; D: TRBD1; V: TRBV10-3; size: -; CDR3: CAISGTGASNTEAFF; DNA: TGTGCCATCAGTGGGACAGGGGCCTCGAACACTGAAGCTTTCTTT
J: TRBJ2-4; D: TRBD1; V: TRBV18; size: -; CDR3: CASSPTTGAGNIQYF; DNA: TGTGCCAGCTCACCTACGACAGGGGCGGGAAACATTCAGTACTTC
J: TRBJ2-1; D: TRBD2; V: TRBV5-6; size: once; CDR3: CASSPWTSRSSYNEQFF; DNA: TGTGCCAGCAGCCCATGGACTAGCAGGAGCTCCTACAATGAGCAGTTCTTC
J: TRBJ2-7; D: -; V: TRBV28; size: once; CDR3: CASNPNGMGSYEQYF; DNA: TGTGCCAGCAACCCGAACGGGATGGGCTCCTACGAGCAGTACTTC
J: TRBJ2-1; D: -; V: TRBV9; size: once; CDR3: CASSVGGASYNEQFF; DNA: TGTGCCAGCAGCGTAGGGGGCGCCTCCTACAATGAGCAATTCTTC
J: TRBJ2-5; D: -; V: TRBV28; size: once; CDR3: CASSLRGRPNKYF; DNA: TGTGCCAGCAGTTTAAGGGGGAGACCGAACAAGTACTTC
J: TRBJ1-3; D: -; V: TRBV7-9; size: -; CDR3: CASTERRLSGNTIYF; DNA: TGTGCCAGCACCGAACGGAGACTCTCTGGAAACACCATATATTTT
J: TRBJ1-2; D: TRBD1; V: TRBV5-5; size: -; CDR3: CASSWRTGGYGYTF; DNA: TGTGCCAGCAGCTGGAGAACAGGGGGGTACGGCTACACCTTC
J: TRBJ2-6; D: -; V: TRBV6-5; size: -; CDR3: CASRDTASGANVLTF; DNA: TGTGCCAGCAGGGACACAGCCTCTGGGGCCAACGTCCTGACTTTC
J: TRBJ1-5; D: -; V: TRBV28; size: -; CDR3: CASSFATAYSNQPQHF; DNA: TGTGCCAGCAGTTTTGCGACAGCCTATAGCAATCAGCCCCAGCATTTT
J: TRBJ2-4; D: -; V: TRBV19; size: -; CDR3: CASSISLGNIQYF; DNA: TGTGCCAGTAGTATAAGTCTAGGAAACATTCAGTACTTC
J: TRBJ2-3; D: TRBD2; V: TRBV7-3; size: -; CDR3: CASSLRASGADTQYF; DNA: TGTGCCAGCAGCTTAAGGGCTAGCGGAGCAGATACGCAGTATTTT
J: TRBJ1-2; D: TRBD1; V: TRBV5-6; size: -; CDR3: CASSLGGQPYGYTF; DNA: TGTGCCAGCAGCTTGGGGGGACAGCCCTATGGCTACACCTTC
J: TRBJ2-3; D: TRBD2; V: TRBV27; size: few; CDR3: CASSPLAGGGHTQYF; DNA: TGTGCCAGCAGTCCCTTAGCGGGAGGAGGACATACGCAGTATTTT
J: TRBJ2-7; D: TRBD2; V: TRBV9; size: -; CDR3: CASSPRAGAGYEQYF; DNA: TGTGCCAGCAGCCCGAGAGCGGGAGCCGGTTACGAGCAGTACTTC
J: TRBJ2-5; D: -; V: TRBV28; size: -; CDR3: CASSARGGKETQYF; DNA: TGTGCCAGCAGTGCAAGGGGGGGGAAGGAGACCCAGTACTTC
J: TRBJ1-1; D: TRBD1; V: TRBV7-6; size: few; CDR3: CASSRGTGGMNTEAFF; DNA: TGTGCCAGCAGCCGGGGGACAGGGGGAATGAACACTGAAGCTTTCTTT
J: TRBJ1-2; D: -; V: TRBV12-3/TRBV12-4; size: few; CDR3: CASSPQGKGYTF; DNA: TGTGCCAGCAGTCCCCAGGGTAAAGGCTACACCTTC
J: TRBJ2-1; D: TRBD1; V: TRBV2; size: -; CDR3: CASSTGAGYNEQFF; DNA: TGTGCCAGCAGTACAGGGGCTGGGTACAATGAGCAGTTCTTC
J: TRBJ2-2; D: -; V: TRBV6-4; size: -; CDR3: CASSDVGTGELFF; DNA: TGTGCCAGCAGTGATGTCGGGACCGGGGAGCTGTTTTTT
J: TRBJ1-2; D: TRBD1; V: TRBV28; size: few; CDR3: CASSLGTGKYGYTF; DNA: TGTGCCAGCAGTTTAGGGACAGGGAAGTATGGCTACACCTTC
J: TRBJ1-5; D: -; V: TRBV7-9; size: -; CDR3: CASSLHGSNQPQHF; DNA: TGTGCCAGCAGCTTACACGGTAGCAATCAGCCCCAGCATTTT
J: TRBJ1-4; D: -; V: TRBV28; size: -; CDR3: CASSSDPGKGEEKLFF; DNA: TGTGCCAGCAGTTCAGATCCGGGCAAGGGGGAGGAAAAACTGTTTTTT
J: TRBJ2-7; D: -; V: TRBV5-6; size: -; CDR3: CASSFPASSEQYF; DNA: TGTGCCAGCAGCTTTCCGGCGTCTAGCGAGCAGTACTTC
J: TRBJ1-1; D: -; V: TRBV6-5; size: -; CDR3: CASSYSARGNTEAFF; DNA: TGTGCCAGCAGTTACTCAGCGCGGGGGAACACTGAAGCTTTCTTT
J: TRBJ1-2; D: TRBD1; V: TRBV5-1; size: -; CDR3: CASSFTGDYGYTF; DNA: TGCGCCAGCAGCTTTACAGGGGACTATGGCTACACCTTC